The source of this T cell receptor beta chain is a study of immune characterization of retroperitoneal liposarcoma. The table lists this clonotype with many counts. MiXCR was run by TCRdb on the PCR reads, yielding one entry per CDR3 protein. Of some 9,300 distinct CDR3 sequences detected, more than 35% appear once; the ten largest clones hold around 9.1%. The germline CDR1 and CDR2 sequences are SGHTA and FQGNSA. The length of the CDR3 is 13 residues. V was shortened by 2 bases and J by 10 bases, with 12 bases between the two germline ends. This TCR was recovered from a female donor with retroperitoneal liposarcoma. Sequenced input: tumor tissue. The genes are TRBV7-2 and TRBJ2-1, with D uncertain. The CDR3 here is CASSLRPLFEQFF. CDR3 nucleotides: TGTGCCAGCAGCTTACGCCCTCTGTTCGAGCAGTTCTTC.